One sample yielded the 11 T cell receptor beta chains listed below, sequenced in a study of T cells after yellow fever vaccination. TCRdb fed the 5' RACE reads into MiXCR, producing one record per CDR3 protein. The data hold 250,000 to 300,000 distinct CDR3 sequences, with 10% to 15% observed a single time. The sequences come from CD4+ T cells sorted from PBMCs, collected 45 days after the yellow fever booster vaccination. These receptors all stem from a young man who received the YFV17D yellow fever vaccine.

This clonotype has just a few counts. The rearrangement uses TRBV29-1 and TRBJ2-3; D might be TRBD1 (6 bases). V was shortened by 2 bases and J by 7 bases, with 10 bases between the two germline ends. Germline V gives CDR1 SQVTM, CDR2 ANQGSEA. The CDR3 spans 12 residues. In nucleotides, the CDR3 is TGCAGCGTTGAAACAACAGGGTATACGCAGTATTTT. Encoded protein: CSVETTGYTQYF.

This chain uses TRBV20-1 with TRBJ2-5; D is undetermined. V lost 1 base to trimming and J lost 5 bases, with 17 bases between them. The CDR3 totals 15 residues. The germline V gene encodes CDR1 DFQATT and CDR2 SNEGSKA (reference sequence). Here the CDR3 reads CSARVPASQLETQYF. Written as DNA, the CDR3 is TGCAGTGCTAGAGTTCCGGCCTCGCAGTTGGAGACCCAGTACTTC.

This clonotype came up a few times. The chain employs TRBV6-1 and TRBJ1-1, with D possibly TRBD1 on 6 matching bases. The V gene's germline CDR1 is MNHNS and CDR2 SASEGT. V lost 0 bases and J lost 9, with 14 bases in between. This CDR3 has 14 residues. The CDR3 DNA reads as TGTGCCAGCAGTGAAGCGCTTCGTGACAGGAAAGCTTTCTTT. Its protein product is CASSEALRDRKAFF.

J is TRBJ2-1 and V is TRBV6-1; D possibly matches TRBD1 or TRBD2 (5 bases each). The V and J ends lost 10 bases and 6 bases respectively, with 19 bases between them. Germline V CDR1 and CDR2: MNHNS, SASEGT. This CDR3 region has 14 residues. CDR3 region: CATSVRDLSNEQFF. In DNA, the CDR3 is TGTGCCACGTCAGTCCGGGACCTAAGCAATGAGCAGTTCTTC.

Of note for this clonotype: Germline is not matched at one junction end, which may reflect a read error. The chain carries TRBV6-1 and TRBJ2-4; 7 nucleotides agree with TRBD1. CDR1 is MNHNS, CDR2 SASEGT, per germline. The CDR3 runs to 11 residues. CDR3 DNA: TGTGCCAGCAGTGGACCGGGACAGTTATTCTTC. This encodes CASSGPGQLFF.

The chain employs TRBV21-1 and TRBJ2-1. The tail of the sequence fits TRBJ2-7 better, so the J call may be wrong. TRBV21-1 is a known pseudogene. CDR3 length equals 14 residues. DNA of the CDR3: TGTGCCAGCAACACGTGGAGCTCCTACAATGAGCAGTACTTC. Translated, it gives CASNTWSSYNEQYF.

This clonotype has ten or more counts. The chain carries TRBV29-1 and TRBJ2-7; 9 nucleotides match TRBD1. Germline lookup yields CDR1 SQVTM and CDR2 ANQGSEA. The CDR3 contains 13 residues. V lost 4 bases, J lost 8 bases, and 9 bases stayed unmatched. Written as DNA, the CDR3 is TGCAGCGTTGGAGAAGGGACAGGGAGGAAGCAGTACTTC. Protein: CSVGEGTGRKQYF.

This chain uses TRBV5-1 with TRBJ2-7; the D gene is possibly TRBD1 (7 bases). This CDR3 has 14 residues. Trimming left V 4 bases short and J 3 bases short, with 14 bases between. Per the germline V gene, CDR1 is SGHRS and CDR2 is YFSETQ. Written as DNA, the CDR3 is TGCGCCAGCAGCCCTGGACAGGACTACTACGAGCAGTACTTC. Residues: CASSPGQDYYEQYF.

This clonotype was picked up many times. This chain connects TRBV18 to TRBJ2-4; TRBD1 aligns across 7 bases. Germline V gives CDR1 KGHSH, CDR2 LQKENI. The V segment lost 6 bases and the J segment 6 bases; nucleotides outside the gene matches: 14. This CDR3 comprises 16 residues. For the CDR3, the DNA is TGTGCCAGCTCGCACACACAGGGGCCCCTCGGAAACATTCAGTACTTC. It is translated as CASSHTQGPLGNIQYF.

This clonotype appeared a few times. The CDR3 is CASSRKVAGGRDTQYF. The CDR3 DNA follows: TGTGCCAGCAGTCGGAAAGTAGCGGGAGGTCGAGATACGCAGTATTTT. The chain links TRBV7-2 to TRBJ2-3; the match to TRBD2 covers 10 bases. The CDR3 spans 16 residues. Looked up from germline, CDR1 is SGHTA and CDR2 is FQGNSA. Germline trimming cut 6 bases from V and 5 bases from J; bases unmatched to any gene: 11.

CDR3 DNA: TGCAGTGCTGGGGTGGGTAGCACAGATACGCAGTATTTT. Translation: CSAGVGSTDTQYF. J is TRBJ2-3 and V is TRBV20-1; D remains ambiguous. Germline loops: CDR1 DFQATT, CDR2 SNEGSKA (reference sequence). Trimming took 5 bases from V and 0 from J, leaving 9 bases between them. The CDR3 has 13 amino acids.